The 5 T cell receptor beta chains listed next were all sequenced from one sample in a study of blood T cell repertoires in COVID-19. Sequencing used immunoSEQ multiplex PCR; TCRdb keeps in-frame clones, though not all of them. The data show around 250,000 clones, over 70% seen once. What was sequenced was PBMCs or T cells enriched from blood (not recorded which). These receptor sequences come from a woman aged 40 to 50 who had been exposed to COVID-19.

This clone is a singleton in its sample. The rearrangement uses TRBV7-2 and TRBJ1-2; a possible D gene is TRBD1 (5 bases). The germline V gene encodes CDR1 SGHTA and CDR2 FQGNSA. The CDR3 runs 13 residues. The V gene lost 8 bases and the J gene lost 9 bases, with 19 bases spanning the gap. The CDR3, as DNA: TGTGCCAGCGTCACCGGGACTCGGAGGAGCTACACCTTC. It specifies CASVTGTRRSYTF.

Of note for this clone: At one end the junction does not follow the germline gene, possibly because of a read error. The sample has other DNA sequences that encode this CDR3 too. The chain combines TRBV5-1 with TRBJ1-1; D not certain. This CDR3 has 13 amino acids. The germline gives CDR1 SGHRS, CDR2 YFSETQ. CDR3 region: CASSYGGNTEAFF. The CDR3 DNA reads TGTGCCAGCAGCTATGGAGGGAACACTGAAGCTTTCTTT.

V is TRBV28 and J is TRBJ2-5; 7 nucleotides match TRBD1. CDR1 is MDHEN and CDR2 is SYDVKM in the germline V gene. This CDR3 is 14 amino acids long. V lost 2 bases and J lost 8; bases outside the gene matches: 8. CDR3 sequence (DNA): TGTGCCAGCAGTTTAAGGGGACAGACTTTAACCCAGTACTTC. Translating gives CASSLRGQTLTQYF.

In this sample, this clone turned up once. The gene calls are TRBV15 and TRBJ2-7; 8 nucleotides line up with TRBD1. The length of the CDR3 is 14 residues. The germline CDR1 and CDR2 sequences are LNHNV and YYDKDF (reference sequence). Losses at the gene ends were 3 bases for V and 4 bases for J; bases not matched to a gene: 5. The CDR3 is CATSRYGTGYEQYF. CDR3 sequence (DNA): TGTGCCACCAGCAGGTACGGGACAGGTTACGAGCAGTACTTC.

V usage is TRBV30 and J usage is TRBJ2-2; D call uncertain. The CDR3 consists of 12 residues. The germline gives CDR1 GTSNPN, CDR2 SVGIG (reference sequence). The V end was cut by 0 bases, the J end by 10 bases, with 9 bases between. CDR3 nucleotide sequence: TGTGCCTGGAGTGTACCAGTTGAGGAGCTGTTTTTT. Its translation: CAWSVPVEELFF.